One sample yielded the 4 T cell receptor beta chains listed below, sequenced in a study of naive and memory T cell subsets. Two oligonucleotides, mixed equimolar, formed the beta constant-region primer covering TRBC1 and TRBC2. The ligated cDNA underwent four PCR rounds using SP2 and nested alpha and beta constant-region primers. TCRdb itself ran the UMI-ligation and nested PCR reads through MiXCR, one entry per CDR3 protein. The table shows 130,000 or so distinct CDR3 sequences, with 36% occurring only once. Sequenced: central memory CD4+ T cells from blood. The receptors shown here come from a human donor in good health.

This clonotype was detected a few times. The genes are TRBV5-1 and TRBJ2-3; D possibly corresponds to TRBD2 (6 bases). The germline V and J ends were trimmed by 7 bases and 5 bases, with 17 bases remaining between them. The CDR3 totals 14 residues. Germline V lookup: CDR1 SGHRS, CDR2 YFSETQ. The CDR3 spells CASVWRSGGDTQYF. In nucleotides, the CDR3 is TGCGCCAGCGTCTGGCGGTCCGGGGGAGATACGCAGTATTTT.

This clonotype occurred a few times. The chain recombines TRBV18 with TRBJ2-1; TRBD2 agrees at 11 bases. Germline assignment: CDR1 KGHSH and CDR2 LQKENI. J was trimmed by 9 bases and V by 3 bases; bases with no gene match: 7. The CDR3 runs to 15 residues. The chain's CDR3 is CASSPGLAEWGEQFF. CDR3 in DNA: TGTGCCAGCTCACCGGGACTAGCGGAGTGGGGTGAGCAGTTCTTC.

V usage is TRBV18 and J usage is TRBJ2-3; a weak D match, TRBD2 (5 bases). Trimming removed 6 bases from V and 6 bases from J, with 16 bases in between. Germline V gene lookup returns CDR1 KGHSH and CDR2 LQKENI. The CDR3 consists of 14 residues. CDR3 sequence reads: CASSRALAEDTQYF. DNA for the CDR3: TGTGCCAGCTCGCGGGCGCTAGCCGAGGATACGCAGTATTTT.

V usage is TRBV20-1 and J usage is TRBJ2-5, with D possibly being TRBD1 (6 bases). V lost 4 bases and J 2 bases, leaving 17 bases between the germline ends. The germline V gene has CDR1 DFQATT and CDR2 SNEGSKA (reference sequence). The CDR3 runs to 15 residues. The CDR3 protein is CSANPPGHKQETQYF. The CDR3 region has the DNA TGCAGTGCTAACCCACCGGGACATAAACAAGAGACCCAGTACTTC.